This T cell receptor beta chain was captured by sequencing in a study of molecular identifiers for immune sequencing clone quantification. TCRdb independently ran MiXCR on the PCR reads; one entry per CDR3 protein. The sample carries hundreds of thousands of distinct CDR3 sequences, over 20% recorded once. Researchers sorted naive CD8 T cells as cells that were CD8+CD4-CCR7+CD45RA+. The CDR3 totals 17 residues. Looked up from germline, CDR1 is MNHEY and CDR2 is SMNVEV (reference sequence). Trimming removed 5 bases from V and 4 bases from J, with 21 bases in between. Sequencing was carried out using naive CD8+ T cells from blood, with Jurkat cell RNA spiked in. Noted subset: FACS-sorted CD8+CD4-CCR7+CD45RA+ naive T cells. This TCR derives from a human donor in good health. Some libraries in this study had Jurkat cell RNA spiked in. The chain couples TRBV27 to TRBJ2-1, with D possibly matching TRBD1 (6 bases). The CDR3 loop is CASSPALTQQGYNEQFF. The CDR3 coding sequence is TGTGCCAGCAGTCCCGCCCTGACTCAACAGGGATACAATGAGCAGTTCTTC.